This T cell receptor (beta chain) was found in a study of T cell responses to AZD1222 COVID-19 vaccine. Study context: Researchers grouped second doses given at about 4 or about 12 weeks into one pool.

As to this clone: Its antigen is not known.

The protocol was immunoSEQ multiplex PCR, while the TCRdb copy is restricted to in-frame clones and leaves out a portion. The table lists some 150,000 clones, less than 90% of them singletons, with approximately 1.6% in the top ten. The junction had 12 bases not matched to a gene; V was cut back by 5 bases and J by 5 bases. Germline V gives CDR1 SGHDT, CDR2 YYEEEE. CDR3 length: 16 amino acids. Points from the study as a whole: Just 6 or 7 people given AZD1222 tested seropositive at baseline. A reported finding is that nearly half of spike-specific TCRs target unmutated variant regions. Spike-specific TCR breadth and depth rose after two AZD1222 doses.

The sample was peripheral blood, taken on day 0 of AZD1222 vaccination. The chain has TRBV5-6 and TRBJ1-5; the match to TRBD1 covers 8 bases. This receptor was obtained from an adult in good health. The CDR3 loop reads CASSKDRGRGDQPQHF. CDR3 sequence (DNA): TGTGCCAGCAGTAAAGACAGGGGACGGGGAGATCAGCCCCAGCATTTT.